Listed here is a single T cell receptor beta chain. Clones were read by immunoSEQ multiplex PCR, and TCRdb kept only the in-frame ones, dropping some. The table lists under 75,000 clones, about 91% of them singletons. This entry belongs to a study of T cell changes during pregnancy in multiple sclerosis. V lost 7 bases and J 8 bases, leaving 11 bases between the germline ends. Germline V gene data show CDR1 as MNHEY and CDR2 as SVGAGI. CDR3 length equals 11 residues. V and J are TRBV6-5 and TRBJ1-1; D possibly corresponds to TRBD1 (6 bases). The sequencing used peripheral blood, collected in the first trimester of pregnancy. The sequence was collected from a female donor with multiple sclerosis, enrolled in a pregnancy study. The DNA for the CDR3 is TGTGCCAGCAAGCGAGGGACAGAAGCTTTCTTT. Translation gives CASKRGTEAFF.